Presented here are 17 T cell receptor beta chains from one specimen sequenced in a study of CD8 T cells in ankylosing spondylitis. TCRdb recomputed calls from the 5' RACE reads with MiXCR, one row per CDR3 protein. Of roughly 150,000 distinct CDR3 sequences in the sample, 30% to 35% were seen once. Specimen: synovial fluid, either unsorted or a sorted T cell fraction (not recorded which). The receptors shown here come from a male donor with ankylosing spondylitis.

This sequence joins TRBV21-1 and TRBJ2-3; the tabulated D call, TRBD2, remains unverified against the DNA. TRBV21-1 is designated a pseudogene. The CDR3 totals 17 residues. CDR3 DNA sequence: TGTGCCAGCAGCAATGGACCGGGACTAGCGGAGACAGATACGCAGTATTTT. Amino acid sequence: CASSNGPGLAETDTQYF.

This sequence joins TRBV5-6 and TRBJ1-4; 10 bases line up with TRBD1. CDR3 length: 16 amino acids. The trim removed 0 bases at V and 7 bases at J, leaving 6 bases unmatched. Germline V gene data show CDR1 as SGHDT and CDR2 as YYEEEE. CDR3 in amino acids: CASSLASGTGVEKLFF. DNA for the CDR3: TGTGCCAGCAGCTTGGCCTCCGGGACAGGGGTTGAAAAACTGTTTTTT.

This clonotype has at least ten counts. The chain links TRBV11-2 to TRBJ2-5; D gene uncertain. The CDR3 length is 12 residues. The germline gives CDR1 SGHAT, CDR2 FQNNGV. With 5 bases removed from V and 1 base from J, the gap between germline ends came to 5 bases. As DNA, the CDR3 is TGTGCCAGCAGCCACCGCCAAGAGACCCAGTACTTC. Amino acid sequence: CASSHRQETQYF.

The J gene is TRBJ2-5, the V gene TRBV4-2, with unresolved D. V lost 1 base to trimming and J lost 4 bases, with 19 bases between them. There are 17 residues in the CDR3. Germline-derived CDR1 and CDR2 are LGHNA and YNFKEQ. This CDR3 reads CASSQGVVQDGVETQYF. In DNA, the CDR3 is TGTGCCAGCAGCCAAGGGGTGGTCCAGGATGGGGTAGAGACCCAGTACTTC.

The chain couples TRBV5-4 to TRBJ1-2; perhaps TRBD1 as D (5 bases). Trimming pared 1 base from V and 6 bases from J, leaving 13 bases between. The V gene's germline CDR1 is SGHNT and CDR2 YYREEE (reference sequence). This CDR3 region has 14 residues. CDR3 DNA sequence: TGTGCCAGCAGCTTGAGTGGGGGGGTAAATGGCTACACCTTC. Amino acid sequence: CASSLSGGVNGYTF. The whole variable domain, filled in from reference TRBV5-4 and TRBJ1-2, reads ETGVTQSPTHLIKTRGQQVTLRCSSQSGHNTVSWYQQALGQGPQFIFQYYREEENGRGNFPPRFSGLQFPNYSSELNVNALELDDSALYLCASSLSGGVNGYTFGSGTRLTVV.

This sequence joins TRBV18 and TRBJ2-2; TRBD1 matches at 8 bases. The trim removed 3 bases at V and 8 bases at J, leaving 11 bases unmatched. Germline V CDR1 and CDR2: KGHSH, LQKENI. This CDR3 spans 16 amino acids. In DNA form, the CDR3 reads TGTGCCAGCTCACCGCCGGGACAGGTCGGATTGGGGGAGCTGTTTTTT. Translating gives CASSPPGQVGLGELFF.

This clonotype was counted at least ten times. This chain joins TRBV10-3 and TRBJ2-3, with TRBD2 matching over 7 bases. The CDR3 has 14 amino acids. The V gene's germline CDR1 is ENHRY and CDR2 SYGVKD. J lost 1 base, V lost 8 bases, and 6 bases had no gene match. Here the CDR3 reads CAIRPAGRTDTQYF. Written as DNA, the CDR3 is TGTGCCATCCGGCCAGCGGGGCGCACAGATACGCAGTATTTT.

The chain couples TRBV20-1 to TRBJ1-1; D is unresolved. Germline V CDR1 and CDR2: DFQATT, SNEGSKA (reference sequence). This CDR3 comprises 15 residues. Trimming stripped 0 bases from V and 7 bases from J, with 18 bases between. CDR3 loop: CSAREDFRGVSEAFF. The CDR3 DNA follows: TGCAGTGCTAGAGAAGATTTTCGCGGGGTGAGTGAAGCTTTCTTT.

The CDR3 reads CASSTTSGRAEGELFF. The CDR3 bases are TGTGCCAGCAGTACAACTAGCGGGAGGGCCGAAGGGGAGCTGTTTTTT. The chain recombines TRBV2 with TRBJ2-2, with 13 bases lining up with TRBD2. This CDR3 is built from 16 residues. Germline V gene data show CDR1 as SNHLY and CDR2 as FYNNEI. V dropped 5 bases and J dropped 8; count of bases not matched to a gene: 8.

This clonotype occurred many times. CDR3 in DNA: TGCAGTGCTAGAGATCCGGACGCGGGGGGGACTAACTATGGCTACACCTTC. Translated: CSARDPDAGGTNYGYTF. The chain carries TRBV20-1 and TRBJ1-2; TRBD1 might be the D (5 bases). Trimming took 0 bases from V and 0 from J, leaving 17 bases between them. This CDR3 spans 17 amino acids. CDR1 DFQATT and CDR2 SNEGSKA come from the germline V gene (reference sequence).

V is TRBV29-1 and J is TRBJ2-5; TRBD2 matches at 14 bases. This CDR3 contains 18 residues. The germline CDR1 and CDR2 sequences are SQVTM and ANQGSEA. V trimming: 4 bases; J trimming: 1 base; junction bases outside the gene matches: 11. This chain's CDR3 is CSVVGRLAGGPVQETQYF. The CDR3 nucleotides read TGCAGCGTTGTTGGAAGACTAGCGGGGGGGCCGGTCCAAGAGACCCAGTACTTC.

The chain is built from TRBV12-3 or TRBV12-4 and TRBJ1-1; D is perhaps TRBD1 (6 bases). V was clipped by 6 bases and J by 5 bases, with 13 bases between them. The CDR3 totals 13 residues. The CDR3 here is CASRQTGRTEAFF. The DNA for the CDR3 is TGTGCCAGCAGGCAAACAGGGAGGACTGAAGCTTTCTTT.

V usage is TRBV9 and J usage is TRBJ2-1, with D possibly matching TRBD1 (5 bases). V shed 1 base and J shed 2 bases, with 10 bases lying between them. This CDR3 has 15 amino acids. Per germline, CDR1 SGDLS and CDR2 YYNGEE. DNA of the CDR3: TGTGCCAGCAGCGTATCGGCAGGGACCTACAATGAGCAGTTCTTC. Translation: CASSVSAGTYNEQFF.

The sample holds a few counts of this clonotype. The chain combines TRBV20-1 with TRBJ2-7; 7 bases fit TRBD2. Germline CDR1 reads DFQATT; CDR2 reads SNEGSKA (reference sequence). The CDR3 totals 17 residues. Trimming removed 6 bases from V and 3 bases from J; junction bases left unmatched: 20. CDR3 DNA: TGCAGTGCAAGACGCCCTCAGACTAGCCGAACATTCTACGAGCAGTACTTC. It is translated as CSARRPQTSRTFYEQYF.

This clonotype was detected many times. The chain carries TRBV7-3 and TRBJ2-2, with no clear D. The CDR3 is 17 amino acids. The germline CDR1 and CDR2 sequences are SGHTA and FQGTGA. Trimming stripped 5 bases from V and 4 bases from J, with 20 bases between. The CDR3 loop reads CASSPDPFGLATGELFF. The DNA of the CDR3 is TGTGCCAGCAGCCCAGACCCCTTCGGGCTCGCCACCGGGGAGCTGTTTTTT.

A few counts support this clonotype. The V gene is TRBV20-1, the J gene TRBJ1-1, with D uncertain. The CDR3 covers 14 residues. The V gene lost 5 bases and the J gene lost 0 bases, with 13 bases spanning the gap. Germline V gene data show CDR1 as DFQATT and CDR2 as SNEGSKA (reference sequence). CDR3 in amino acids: CSAPNPTVNTEAFF. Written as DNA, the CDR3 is TGCAGTGCTCCTAACCCTACAGTGAACACTGAAGCTTTCTTT.

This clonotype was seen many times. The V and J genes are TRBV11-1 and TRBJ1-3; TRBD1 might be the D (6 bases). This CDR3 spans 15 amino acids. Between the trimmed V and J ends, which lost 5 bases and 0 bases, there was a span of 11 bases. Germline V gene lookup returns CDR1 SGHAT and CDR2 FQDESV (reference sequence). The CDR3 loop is CASSATGSSGNTIYF. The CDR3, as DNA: TGTGCCAGCAGCGCTACAGGGAGCTCTGGAAACACCATATATTTT.